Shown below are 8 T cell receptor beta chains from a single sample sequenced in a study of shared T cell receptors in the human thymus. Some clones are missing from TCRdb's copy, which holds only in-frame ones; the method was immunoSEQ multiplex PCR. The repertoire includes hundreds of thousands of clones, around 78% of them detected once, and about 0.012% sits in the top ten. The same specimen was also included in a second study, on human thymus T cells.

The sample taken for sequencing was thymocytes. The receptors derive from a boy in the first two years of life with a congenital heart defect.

CDR3 loop: CAISPGLLIDTQYF. For the CDR3, the DNA is TGTGCCATCAGCCCGGGACTGCTTATCGATACGCAGTATTTT. The chain is built from TRBV10-3 and TRBJ2-3, with D perhaps TRBD2 (6 bases). This CDR3 region has 14 residues. Trimming removed 6 bases at V and 6 bases at J, with 16 bases between. Germline V gene sequence: CDR1 ENHRY, CDR2 SYGVKD.

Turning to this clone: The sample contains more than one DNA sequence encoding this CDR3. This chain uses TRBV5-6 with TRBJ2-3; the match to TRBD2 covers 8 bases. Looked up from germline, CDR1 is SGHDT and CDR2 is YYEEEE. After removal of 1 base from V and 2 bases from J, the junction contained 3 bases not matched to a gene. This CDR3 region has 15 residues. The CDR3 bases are TGTGCCAGCAGCTTGAAAGCGGGGGTCACAGATACGCAGTATTTT. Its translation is CASSLKAGVTDTQYF. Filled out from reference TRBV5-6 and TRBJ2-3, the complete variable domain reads DAGVTQSPTHLIKTRGQQVTLRCSPKSGHDTVSWYQQALGQGPQFIFQYYEEEERQRGNFPDRFSGHQFPNYSSELNVNALLLGDSALYLCASSLKAGVTDTQYFGPGTRLTVL.

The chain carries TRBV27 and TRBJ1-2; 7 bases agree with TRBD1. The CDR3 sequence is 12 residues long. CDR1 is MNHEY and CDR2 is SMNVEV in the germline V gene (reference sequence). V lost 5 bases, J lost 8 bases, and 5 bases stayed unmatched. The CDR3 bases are TGTGCCAGCAGTGTGACAGGGATCGGCTACACCTTC. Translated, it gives CASSVTGIGYTF.

This CDR3 reads CASSLESLEVSYNEQFF. The CDR3, as DNA: TGTGCCAGCAGCTTAGAGTCCCTCGAGGTCAGCTACAATGAGCAGTTCTTC. The chain recombines TRBV11-2 with TRBJ2-1; no clear D. The germline V and J ends were trimmed by 0 bases and 3 bases, with 15 bases remaining between them. This CDR3 is 17 amino acids long. Germline V CDR1 and CDR2: SGHAT, FQNNGV.

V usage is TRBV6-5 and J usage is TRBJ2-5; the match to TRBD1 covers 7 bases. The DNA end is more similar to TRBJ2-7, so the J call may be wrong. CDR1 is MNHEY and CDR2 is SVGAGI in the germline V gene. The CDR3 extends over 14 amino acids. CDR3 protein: CASSTRQGSYEQYF. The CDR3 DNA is TGTGCCAGCAGTACACGACAGGGCTCCTACGAGCAGTACTTC.

Here the CDR3 reads CAWSVRRWAGYGYTF. The CDR3 DNA reads TGTGCCTGGAGTGTACGGCGTTGGGCAGGGTATGGCTACACCTTC. The gene calls are TRBV30 and TRBJ1-2; D might be TRBD1 (5 bases). Per germline, CDR1 GTSNPN and CDR2 SVGIG (reference sequence). CDR3 length: 15 residues. Trimming pared 0 bases from V and 5 bases from J, leaving 16 bases between.

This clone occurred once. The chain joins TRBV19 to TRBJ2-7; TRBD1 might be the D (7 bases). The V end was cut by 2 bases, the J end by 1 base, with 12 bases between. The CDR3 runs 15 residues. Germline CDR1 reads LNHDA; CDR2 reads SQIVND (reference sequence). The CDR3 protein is CASSIRGDSSYEQYF. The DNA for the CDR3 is TGTGCCAGTAGTATAAGGGGGGACAGTTCCTACGAGCAGTACTTC.

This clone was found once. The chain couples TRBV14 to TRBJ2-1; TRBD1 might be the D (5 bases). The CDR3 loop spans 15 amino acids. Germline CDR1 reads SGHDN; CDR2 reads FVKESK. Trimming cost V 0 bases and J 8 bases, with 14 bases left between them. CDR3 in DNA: TGTGCCAGCAGCCAAGATGTGGGGCTAGTGGATGAGCAGTTCTTC. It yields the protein CASSQDVGLVDEQFF. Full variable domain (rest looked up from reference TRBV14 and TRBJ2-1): EAGVTQFPSHSVIEKGQTVTLRCDPISGHDNLYWYRRVMGKEIKFLLHFVKESKQDESGMPNNRFLAERTGGTYSTLKVQPAELEDSGVYFCASSQDVGLVDEQFFGPGTRLTVL.